The clone carrying this T cell receptor beta chain was observed at least ten times. Its antigen remains unidentified. The V gene end was trimmed by 5 bases and the J gene end by 9 bases; junction bases not matched to a gene: 16. Germline lookup yields CDR1 SGHRS and CDR2 YFSETQ. The CDR3 covers 16 residues. For TCR beta, libraries came from iRepertoire HTBI primers and Arm-PCR of CDR3 regions. From the multiplex PCR reads, TCRdb called clonotypes with MiXCR, one entry per CDR3 protein. The data contain fewer than 350,000 distinct CDR3 sequences, about 20% of them seen just once; the ten biggest clones take up approximately 35%. The time point here: newly diagnosed GD, antithyroid drugs for less than 3 months. After RNA was extracted from PBMCs, the TCR library was made from it. Each of the patients was recruited from an endocrinology department situated in Xi'an, China. EDTA tubes were used for drawing nine milliliters of peripheral blood.

This entry belongs to a study of regulatory T cells in long-lasting Graves disease. Study-level results: New patients shared fewer public clonotypes (roughly 990) than persistent patients did (2,741). Persistent Graves' patients possessed reduced TCR diversity relative to recently diagnosed ones.

This receptor was identified in a female donor with Graves disease. This chain links TRBV5-1 with TRBJ2-3, with 9 bases fitting TRBD2. Sequenced here: peripheral blood mononuclear cells (PBMCs), sampled at new diagnosis, from a patient treated with antithyroid drugs. The CDR3 loop reads CASSQDWRGGPVTQYF. In DNA form, the CDR3 reads TGCGCCAGCAGTCAGGATTGGCGGGGGGGCCCAGTCACGCAGTATTTT.